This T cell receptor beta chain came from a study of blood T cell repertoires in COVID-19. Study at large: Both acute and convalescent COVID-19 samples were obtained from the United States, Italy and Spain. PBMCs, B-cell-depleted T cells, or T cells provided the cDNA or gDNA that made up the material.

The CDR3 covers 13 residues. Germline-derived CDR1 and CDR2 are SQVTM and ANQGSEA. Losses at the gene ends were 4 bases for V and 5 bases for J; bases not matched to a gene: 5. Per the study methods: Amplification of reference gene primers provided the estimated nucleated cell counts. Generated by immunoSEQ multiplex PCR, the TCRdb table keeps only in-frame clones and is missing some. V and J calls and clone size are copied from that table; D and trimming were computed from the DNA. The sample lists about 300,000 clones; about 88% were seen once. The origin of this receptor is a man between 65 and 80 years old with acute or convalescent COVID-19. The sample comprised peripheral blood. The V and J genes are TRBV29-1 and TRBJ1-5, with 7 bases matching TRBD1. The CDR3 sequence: CSVAQGDYQPQHF. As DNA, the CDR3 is TGCAGCGTTGCCCAGGGGGATTATCAGCCCCAGCATTTT.